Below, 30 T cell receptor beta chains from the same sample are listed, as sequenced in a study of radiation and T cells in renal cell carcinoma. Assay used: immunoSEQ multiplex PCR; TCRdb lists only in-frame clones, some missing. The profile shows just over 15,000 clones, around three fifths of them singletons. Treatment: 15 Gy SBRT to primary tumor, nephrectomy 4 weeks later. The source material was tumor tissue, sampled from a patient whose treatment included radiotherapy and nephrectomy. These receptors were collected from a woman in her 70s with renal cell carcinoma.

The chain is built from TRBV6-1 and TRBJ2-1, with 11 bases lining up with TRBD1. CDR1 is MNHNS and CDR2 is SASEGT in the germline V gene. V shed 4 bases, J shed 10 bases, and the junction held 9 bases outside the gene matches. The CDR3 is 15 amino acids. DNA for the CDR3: TGTGCCAGCAGTGCGAAGGACAGGGGGCTTCGAGAGCAGTTCTTC. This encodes CASSAKDRGLREQFF.

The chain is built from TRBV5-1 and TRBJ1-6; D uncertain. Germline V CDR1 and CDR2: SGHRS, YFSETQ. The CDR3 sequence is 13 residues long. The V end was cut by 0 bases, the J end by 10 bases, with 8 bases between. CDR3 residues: CASSLDLASPLHF. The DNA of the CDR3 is TGCGCCAGCAGCTTGGACTTGGCCTCACCCCTCCACTTT. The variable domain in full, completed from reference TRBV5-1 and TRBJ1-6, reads KAGVTQTPRYLIKTRGQQVTLSCSPISGHRSVSWYQQTPGQGLQFLFEYFSETQRNKGNFPGRFSGRQFSNSRSEMNVSTLELGDSALYLCASSLDLASPLHFGNGTRLTVT.

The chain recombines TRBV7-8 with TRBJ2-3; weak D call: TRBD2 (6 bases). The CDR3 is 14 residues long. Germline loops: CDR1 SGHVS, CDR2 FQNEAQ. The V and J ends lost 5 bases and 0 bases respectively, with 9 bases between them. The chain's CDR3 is CASSRSGSTDTQYF. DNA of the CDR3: TGTGCCAGCAGCCGTAGCGGAAGCACAGATACGCAGTATTTT.

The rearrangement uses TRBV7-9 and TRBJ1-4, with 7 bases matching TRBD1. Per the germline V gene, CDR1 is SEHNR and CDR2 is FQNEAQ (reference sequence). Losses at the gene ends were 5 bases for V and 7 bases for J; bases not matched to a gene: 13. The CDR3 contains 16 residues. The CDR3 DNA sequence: TGTGCCAGCAGCGAAGAGAGGGGGCCGAGGGGTGAAAAACTGTTTTTT. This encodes CASSEERGPRGEKLFF.

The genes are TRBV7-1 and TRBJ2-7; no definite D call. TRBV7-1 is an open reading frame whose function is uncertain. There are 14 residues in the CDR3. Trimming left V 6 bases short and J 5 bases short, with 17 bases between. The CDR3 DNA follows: TGTGCCAGCAGAGGGCACAGCACGAGGAACGAGCAGTACTTC. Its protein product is CASRGHSTRNEQYF.

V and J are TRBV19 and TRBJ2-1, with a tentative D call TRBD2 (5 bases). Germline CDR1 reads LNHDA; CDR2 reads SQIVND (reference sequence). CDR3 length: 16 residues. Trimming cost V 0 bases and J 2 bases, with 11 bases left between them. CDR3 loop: CASSIEEGYPYNEQFF. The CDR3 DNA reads TGTGCCAGTAGTATAGAAGAGGGCTATCCCTACAATGAGCAGTTCTTC. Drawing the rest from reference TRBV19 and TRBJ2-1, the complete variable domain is DGGITQSPKYLFRKEGQNVTLSCEQNLNHDAMYWYRQDPGQGLRLIYYSQIVNDFQKGDIAEGYSVSREKKESFPLTVTSAQKNPTAFYLCASSIEEGYPYNEQFFGPGTRLTVL.

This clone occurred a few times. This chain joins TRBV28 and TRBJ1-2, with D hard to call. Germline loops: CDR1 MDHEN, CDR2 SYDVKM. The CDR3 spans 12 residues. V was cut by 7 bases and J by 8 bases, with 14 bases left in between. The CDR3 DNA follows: TGTGCCAGCACCGGACCCCTGAGCGGCTACACCTTC. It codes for CASTGPLSGYTF.

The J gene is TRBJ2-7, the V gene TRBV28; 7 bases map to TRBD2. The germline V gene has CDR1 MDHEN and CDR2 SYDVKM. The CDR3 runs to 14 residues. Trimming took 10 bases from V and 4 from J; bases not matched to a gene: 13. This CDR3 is CATKGPGLRYEQYF. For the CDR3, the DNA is TGTGCCACCAAAGGTCCGGGACTAAGGTACGAGCAGTACTTC. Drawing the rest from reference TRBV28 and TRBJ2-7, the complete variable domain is DVKVTQSSRYLVKRTGEKVFLECVQDMDHENMFWYRQDPGLGLRLIYFSYDVKMKEKGDIPEGYSVSREKKERFSLILESASTNQTSMYLCATKGPGLRYEQYFGPGTRLTVT.

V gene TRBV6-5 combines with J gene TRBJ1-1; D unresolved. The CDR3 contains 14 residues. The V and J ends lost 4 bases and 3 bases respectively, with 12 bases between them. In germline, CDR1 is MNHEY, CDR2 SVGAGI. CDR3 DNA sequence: TGTGCCAGCAGTTTCCTACGCGGGGACACTGAAGCTTTCTTT. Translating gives CASSFLRGDTEAFF.

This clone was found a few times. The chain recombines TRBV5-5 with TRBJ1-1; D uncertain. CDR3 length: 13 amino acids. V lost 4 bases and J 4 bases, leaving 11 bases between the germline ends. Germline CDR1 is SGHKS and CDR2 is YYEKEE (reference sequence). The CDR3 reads CASSTESGTEAFF. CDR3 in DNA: TGTGCCAGCAGCACTGAGTCTGGCACTGAAGCTTTCTTT.

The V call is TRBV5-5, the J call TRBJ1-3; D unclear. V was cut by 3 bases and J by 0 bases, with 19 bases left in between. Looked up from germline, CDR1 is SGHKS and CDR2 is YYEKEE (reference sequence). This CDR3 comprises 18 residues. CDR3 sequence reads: CASSWARAGVSSGNTIYF. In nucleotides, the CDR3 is TGTGCCAGCAGCTGGGCGCGAGCTGGGGTGAGCTCTGGAAACACCATATATTTT.

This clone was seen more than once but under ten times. The CDR3 DNA sequence: TGTGCCACCAGCACAACCACAGGGGGCTCCTACAATGAGCAGTTCTTC. Protein: CATSTTTGGSYNEQFF. The rearrangement uses TRBV15 and TRBJ2-1; 8 bases match TRBD1. V was clipped by 4 bases and J by 0 bases; unmatched bases: 5. Germline CDR1 LNHNV, CDR2 YYDKDF (reference sequence). The CDR3 has 16 amino acids.

The CDR3 sequence: CASSQGVLTGRGYTF. CDR3 nucleotide sequence: TGTGCCAGCAGCCAAGGGGTACTGACCGGAAGAGGCTACACCTTC. V gene TRBV4-2 combines with J gene TRBJ1-2; D is ambiguous. The CDR3 has 15 amino acids. Trimming removed 1 base at V and 8 bases at J, with 17 bases between. CDR1 and CDR2 from the germline V gene are LGHNA and YNFKEQ.

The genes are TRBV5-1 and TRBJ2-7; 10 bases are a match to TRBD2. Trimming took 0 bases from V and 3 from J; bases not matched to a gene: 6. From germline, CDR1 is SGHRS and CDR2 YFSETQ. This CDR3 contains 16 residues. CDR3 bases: TGCGCCAGCAGCTTGGGCGGGCCTAGCGGGAGCTACGAGCAGTACTTC. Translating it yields CASSLGGPSGSYEQYF.

The CDR3 region is CASSQGPGTGNEQFF. CDR3 coding DNA: TGTGCCAGCAGCCAAGGTCCAGGGACCGGGAATGAGCAGTTCTTC. V gene TRBV14 combines with J gene TRBJ2-1; D may be TRBD1 or TRBD2 (5 bases each). Germline CDR1 and CDR2: SGHDN and FVKESK. The CDR3 extends over 15 amino acids. V gave up 1 base and J gave up 7 bases, with 14 bases separating them.

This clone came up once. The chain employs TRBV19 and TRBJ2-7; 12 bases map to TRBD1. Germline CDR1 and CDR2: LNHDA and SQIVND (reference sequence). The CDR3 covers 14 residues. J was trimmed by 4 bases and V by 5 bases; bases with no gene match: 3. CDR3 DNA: TGTGCCAGTAGTGGGACAGGGGGCTTTTACGAGCAGTACTTC. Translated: CASSGTGGFYEQYF.

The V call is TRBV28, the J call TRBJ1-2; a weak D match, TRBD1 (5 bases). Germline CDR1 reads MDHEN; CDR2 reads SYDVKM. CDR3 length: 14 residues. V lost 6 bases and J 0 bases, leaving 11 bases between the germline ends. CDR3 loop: CASRDGQANYGYTF. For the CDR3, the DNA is TGTGCCAGCAGGGACGGACAAGCTAACTATGGCTACACCTTC.

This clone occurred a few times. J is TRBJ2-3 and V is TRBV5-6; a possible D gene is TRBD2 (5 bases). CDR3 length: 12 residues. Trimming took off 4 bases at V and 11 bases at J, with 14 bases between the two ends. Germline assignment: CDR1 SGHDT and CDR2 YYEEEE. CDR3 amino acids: CASSGGPPLQYF. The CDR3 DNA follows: TGTGCCAGCAGCGGAGGACCGCCGTTGCAGTATTTT.

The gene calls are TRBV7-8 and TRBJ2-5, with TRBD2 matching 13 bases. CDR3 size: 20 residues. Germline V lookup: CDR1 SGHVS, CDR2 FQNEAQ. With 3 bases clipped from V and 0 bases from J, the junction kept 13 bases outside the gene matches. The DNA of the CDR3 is TGTGCCAGCAGCTTGGAGGGACTAGCGGGATGGAAAGAGTACCAAGAGACCCAGTACTTC. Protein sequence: CASSLEGLAGWKEYQETQYF.

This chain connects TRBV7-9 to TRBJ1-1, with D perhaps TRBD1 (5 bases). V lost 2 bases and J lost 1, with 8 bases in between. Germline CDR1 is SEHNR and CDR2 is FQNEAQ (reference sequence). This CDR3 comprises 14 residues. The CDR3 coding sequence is TGTGCCAGCAGCTTACAGGGTGGGAACACTGAAGCTTTCTTT. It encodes CASSLQGGNTEAFF. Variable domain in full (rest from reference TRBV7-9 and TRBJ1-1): DTGVSQNPRHKITKRGQNVTFRCDPISEHNRLYWYRQTLGQGPEFLTYFQNEAQLEKSRLLSDRFSAERPKGSFSTLEIQRTEQGDSAMYLCASSLQGGNTEAFFGQGTRLTVV.

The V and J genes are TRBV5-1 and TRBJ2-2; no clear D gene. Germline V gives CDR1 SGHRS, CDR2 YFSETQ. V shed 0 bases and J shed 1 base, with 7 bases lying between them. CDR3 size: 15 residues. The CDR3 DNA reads TGCGCCAGCAGCTTGGTTCTAGAGAACACCGGGGAGCTGTTTTTT. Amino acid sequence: CASSLVLENTGELFF.

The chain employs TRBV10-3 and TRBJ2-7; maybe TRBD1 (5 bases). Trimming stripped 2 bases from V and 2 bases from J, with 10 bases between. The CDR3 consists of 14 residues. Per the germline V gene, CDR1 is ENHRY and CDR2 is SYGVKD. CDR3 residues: CAISEPRQPYEQYF. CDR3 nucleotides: TGTGCCATCAGTGAGCCCCGACAGCCCTACGAGCAGTACTTC.

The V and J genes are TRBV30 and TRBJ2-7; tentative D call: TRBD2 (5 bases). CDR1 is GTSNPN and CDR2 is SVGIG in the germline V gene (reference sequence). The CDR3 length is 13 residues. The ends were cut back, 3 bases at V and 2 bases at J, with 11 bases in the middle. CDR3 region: CAWRRGSPYEQYF. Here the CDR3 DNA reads TGTGCCTGGAGAAGAGGGAGCCCCTACGAGCAGTACTTC.

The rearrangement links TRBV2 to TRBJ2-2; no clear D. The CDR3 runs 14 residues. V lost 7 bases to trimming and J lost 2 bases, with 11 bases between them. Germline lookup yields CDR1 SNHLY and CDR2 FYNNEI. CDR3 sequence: CASNDITNTGELFF. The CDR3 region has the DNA TGTGCCAGCAACGATATTACTAACACCGGGGAGCTGTTTTTT.

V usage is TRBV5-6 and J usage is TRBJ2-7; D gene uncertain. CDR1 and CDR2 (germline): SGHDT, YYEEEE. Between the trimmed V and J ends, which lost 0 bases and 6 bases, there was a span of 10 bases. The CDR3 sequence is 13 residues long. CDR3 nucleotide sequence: TGTGCCAGCAGCTTGGGGGCCTCGTTCGAGCAGTACTTC. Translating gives CASSLGASFEQYF.

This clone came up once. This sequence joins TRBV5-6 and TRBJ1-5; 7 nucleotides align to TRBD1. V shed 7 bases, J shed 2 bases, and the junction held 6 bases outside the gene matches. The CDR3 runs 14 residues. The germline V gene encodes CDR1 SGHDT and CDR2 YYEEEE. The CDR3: CASRAGQGNQPQHF. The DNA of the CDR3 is TGTGCCAGCCGGGCTGGACAGGGCAATCAGCCCCAGCATTTT.

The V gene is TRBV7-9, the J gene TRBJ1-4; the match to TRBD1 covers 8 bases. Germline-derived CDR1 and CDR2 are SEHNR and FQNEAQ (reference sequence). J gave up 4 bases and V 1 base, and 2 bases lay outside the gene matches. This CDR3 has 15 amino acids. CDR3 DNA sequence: TGTGCCAGCAGCTTAGGACAGGGGAGTAATGAAAAACTGTTTTTT. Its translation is CASSLGQGSNEKLFF.

The DNA of the CDR3 is TGTGCCAGCAGCGGTACAGGGAACTATGGCTACACCTTC. Amino acids: CASSGTGNYGYTF. The chain links TRBV9 to TRBJ1-2; maybe TRBD1 (6 bases). The CDR3 contains 13 residues. Germline V gene lookup returns CDR1 SGDLS and CDR2 YYNGEE. V lost 3 bases and J lost 2, with 8 bases in between.

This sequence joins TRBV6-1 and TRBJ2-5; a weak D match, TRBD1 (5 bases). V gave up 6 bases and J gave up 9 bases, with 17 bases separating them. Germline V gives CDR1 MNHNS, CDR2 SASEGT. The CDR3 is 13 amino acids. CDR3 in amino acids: CASRDEDKRPQYF. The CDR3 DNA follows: TGTGCCAGCAGGGACGAGGACAAGAGACCCCAGTACTTC.

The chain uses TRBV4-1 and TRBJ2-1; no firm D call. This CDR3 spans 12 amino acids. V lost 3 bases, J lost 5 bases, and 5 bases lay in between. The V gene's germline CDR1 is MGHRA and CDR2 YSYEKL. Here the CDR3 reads CASSQTHNEQFF. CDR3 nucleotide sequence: TGCGCCAGCAGCCAGACCCACAATGAGCAGTTCTTC.